This TCR beta chain is from a study of regulatory T cells in long-lasting Graves disease. General study points: Newly diagnosed disease favored TRBV20-1 and TRBJ2-1 over persistent disease. The TCR repertoire of persistent Graves' patients was less diverse than that of newly diagnosed ones.

Details on this clonotype: Its antigen is not known.

Described time point: persistent/refractory GD, antithyroid drugs over 5 years with positive TRAb. Making the TCR library involved RNA that had been extracted from PBMCs. An endocrinology department in Xi'an, China, supplied the patients. Investigators prepared the TCR beta libraries by applying iRepertoire HTBI primers and Arm-PCR of CDR3 regions. TCRdb itself ran the multiplex PCR reads through MiXCR, one entry per CDR3 protein. The table records a few hundred thousand distinct CDR3 sequences, roughly a quarter of them present only once. With 5 bases clipped from V and 7 bases from J, the junction kept 5 bases outside the gene matches. CDR3 length equals 13 residues. CDR1 and CDR2 from the germline V gene are SEHNR and FQNEAQ (reference sequence).

This clonotype originated in a female donor with Graves disease. This chain joins TRBV7-9 and TRBJ1-3; TRBD1 matches at 7 bases. Sample: peripheral blood mononuclear cells (PBMCs), taken when the disease was refractory, from a patient treated with antithyroid drugs. CDR3 DNA: TGTGCCAGCAGCGGGACAGATTGGAACACCATATATTTT. Amino acid sequence: CASSGTDWNTIYF.